Included here is one T cell receptor beta chain sequence, with context. The source of the sample is a study of blood T cell repertoires in COVID-19. Produced via immunoSEQ multiplex PCR; TCRdb's table is partial and in-frame only. The sample has about 55,000 clones, approximately 90% seen once. Germline lookup yields CDR1 MNHEY and CDR2 SMNVEV (reference sequence). This CDR3 has 14 residues. J lost 4 bases, V lost 7 bases, and 6 bases had no gene match. This clonotype originated in a man in his forties with acute or convalescent COVID-19. The J gene is TRBJ2-2, the V gene TRBV27; 7 nucleotides agree with TRBD1. The sample comprised peripheral blood. This CDR3 reads CASTRQGITGELFF. The DNA for the CDR3 is TGTGCCAGCACTAGACAGGGAATCACCGGGGAGCTGTTTTTT.